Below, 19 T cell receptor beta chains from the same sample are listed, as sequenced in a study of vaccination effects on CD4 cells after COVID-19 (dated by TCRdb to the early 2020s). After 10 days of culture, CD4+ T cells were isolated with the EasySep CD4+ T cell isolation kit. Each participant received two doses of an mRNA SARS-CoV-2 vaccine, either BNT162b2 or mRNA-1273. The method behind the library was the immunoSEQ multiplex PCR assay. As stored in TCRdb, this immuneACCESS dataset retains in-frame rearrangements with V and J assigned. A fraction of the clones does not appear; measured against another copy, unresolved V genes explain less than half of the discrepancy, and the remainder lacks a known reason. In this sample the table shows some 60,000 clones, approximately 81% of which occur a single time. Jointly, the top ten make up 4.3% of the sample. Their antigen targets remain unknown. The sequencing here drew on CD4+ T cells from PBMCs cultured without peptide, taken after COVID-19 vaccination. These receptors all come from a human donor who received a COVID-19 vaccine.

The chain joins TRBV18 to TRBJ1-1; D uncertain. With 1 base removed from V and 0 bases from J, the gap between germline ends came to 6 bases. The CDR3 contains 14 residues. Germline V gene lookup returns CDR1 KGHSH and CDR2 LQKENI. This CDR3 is CASSPQGMNTEAFF. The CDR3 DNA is TGTGCCAGCTCACCACAGGGCATGAACACTGAAGCTTTCTTT.

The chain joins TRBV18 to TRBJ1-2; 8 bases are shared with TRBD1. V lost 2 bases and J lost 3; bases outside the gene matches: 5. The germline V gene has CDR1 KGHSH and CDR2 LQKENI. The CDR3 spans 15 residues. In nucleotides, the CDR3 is TGTGCCAGCTCACCAAGGACAGGGCTTGACTATGGCTACACCTTC. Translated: CASSPRTGLDYGYTF.

CDR3 amino acids: CASSELAGGVTGELFF. The CDR3 DNA sequence: TGTGCCAGCAGCGAACTAGCGGGAGGGGTCACCGGGGAGCTGTTTTTT. V gene TRBV2 combines with J gene TRBJ2-2, with 13 bases matching TRBD2. The CDR3 runs 16 residues. The V and J ends lost 6 bases and 4 bases, in that order; junction bases with no gene match: 5. Germline V gene lookup returns CDR1 SNHLY and CDR2 FYNNEI.

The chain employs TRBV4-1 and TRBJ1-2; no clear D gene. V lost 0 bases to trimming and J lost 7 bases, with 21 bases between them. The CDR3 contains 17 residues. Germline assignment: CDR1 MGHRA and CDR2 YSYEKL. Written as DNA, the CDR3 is TGCGCCAGCAGCCAAGAGTTGACTCGGCAGATTCATACTGGCTACACCTTC. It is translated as CASSQELTRQIHTGYTF.

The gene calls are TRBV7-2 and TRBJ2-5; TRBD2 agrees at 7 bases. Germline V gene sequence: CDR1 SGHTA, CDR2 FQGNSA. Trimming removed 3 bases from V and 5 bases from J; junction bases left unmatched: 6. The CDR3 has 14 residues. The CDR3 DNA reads TGTGCCAGCAGCTTGGGAGGGGCCCCGGAGACCCAGTACTTC. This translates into CASSLGGAPETQYF.

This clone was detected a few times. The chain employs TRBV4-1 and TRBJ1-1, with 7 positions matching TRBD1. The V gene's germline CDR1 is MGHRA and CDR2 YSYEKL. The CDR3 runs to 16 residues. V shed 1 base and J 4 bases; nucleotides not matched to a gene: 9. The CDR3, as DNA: TGCGCCAGCAGCCAAGGCGCGACAGGGAGATCCACTGAAGCTTTCTTT. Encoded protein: CASSQGATGRSTEAFF.

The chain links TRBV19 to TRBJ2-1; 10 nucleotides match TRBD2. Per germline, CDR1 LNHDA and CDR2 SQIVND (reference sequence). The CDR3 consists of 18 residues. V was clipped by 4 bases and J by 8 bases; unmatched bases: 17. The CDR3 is CASSSPRGAGGSRDEQFF. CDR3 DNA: TGTGCCAGTAGTAGCCCGCGGGGAGCGGGAGGGTCGAGGGATGAGCAGTTCTTC.

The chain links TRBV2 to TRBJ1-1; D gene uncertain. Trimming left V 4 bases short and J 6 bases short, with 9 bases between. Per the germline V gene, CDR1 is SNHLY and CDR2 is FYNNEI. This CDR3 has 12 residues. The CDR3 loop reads CASSGELPEAFF. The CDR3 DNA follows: TGTGCCAGCAGTGGGGAGCTACCTGAAGCTTTCTTT.

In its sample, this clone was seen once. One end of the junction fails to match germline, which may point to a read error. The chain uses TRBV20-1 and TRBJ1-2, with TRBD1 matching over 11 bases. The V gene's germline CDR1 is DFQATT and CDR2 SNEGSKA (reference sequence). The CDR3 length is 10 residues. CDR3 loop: CSGPPGQGAF. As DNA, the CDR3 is TGCAGTGGCCCACCGGGACAGGGGGCCTTC.

CDR3 nucleotide sequence: TGTGCCTGGGGACTAGCGGGACGTACCTACGAGCAGTACTTC. It specifies CAWGLAGRTYEQYF. The chain combines TRBV30 with TRBJ2-7; 12 nucleotides match TRBD2. The trim removed 5 bases at V and 2 bases at J, leaving 4 bases unmatched. This CDR3 contains 14 residues. The germline V gene has CDR1 GTSNPN and CDR2 SVGIG (reference sequence).

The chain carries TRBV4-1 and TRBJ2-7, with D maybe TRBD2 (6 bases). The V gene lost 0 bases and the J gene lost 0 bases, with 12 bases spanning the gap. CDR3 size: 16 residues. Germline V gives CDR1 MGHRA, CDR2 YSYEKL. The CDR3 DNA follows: TGCGCCAGCAGCCAAGATCCGGGAGAGAGCTCCTACGAGCAGTACTTC. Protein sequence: CASSQDPGESSYEQYF.

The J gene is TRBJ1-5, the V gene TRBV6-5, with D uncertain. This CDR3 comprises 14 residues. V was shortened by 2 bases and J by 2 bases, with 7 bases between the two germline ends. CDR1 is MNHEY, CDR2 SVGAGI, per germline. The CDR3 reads CASSYARGNQPQHF. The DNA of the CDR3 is TGTGCCAGCAGTTACGCCCGGGGCAATCAGCCCCAGCATTTT.

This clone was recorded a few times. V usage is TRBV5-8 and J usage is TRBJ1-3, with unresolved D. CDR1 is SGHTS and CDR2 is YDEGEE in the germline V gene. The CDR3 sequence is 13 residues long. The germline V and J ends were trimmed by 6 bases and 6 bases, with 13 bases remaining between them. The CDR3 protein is CASTKGQQNTIYF. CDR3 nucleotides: TGTGCCAGCACGAAAGGGCAGCAAAACACCATATATTTT.

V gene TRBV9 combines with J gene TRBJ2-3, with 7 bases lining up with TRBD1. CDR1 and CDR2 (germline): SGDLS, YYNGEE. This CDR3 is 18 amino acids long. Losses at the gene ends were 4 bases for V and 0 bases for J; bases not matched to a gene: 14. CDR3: CASSPLPSGQLSTDTQYF. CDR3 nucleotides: TGTGCCAGCAGCCCCCTCCCCTCGGGACAGCTCAGCACAGATACGCAGTATTTT.

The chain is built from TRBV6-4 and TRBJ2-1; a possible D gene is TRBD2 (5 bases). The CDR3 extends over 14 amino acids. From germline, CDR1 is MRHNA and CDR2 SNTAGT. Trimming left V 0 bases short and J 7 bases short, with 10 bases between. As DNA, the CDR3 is TGTGCCAGCAGTGACTCGCGGGCCCCGAATGAGCAGTTCTTC. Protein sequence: CASSDSRAPNEQFF.

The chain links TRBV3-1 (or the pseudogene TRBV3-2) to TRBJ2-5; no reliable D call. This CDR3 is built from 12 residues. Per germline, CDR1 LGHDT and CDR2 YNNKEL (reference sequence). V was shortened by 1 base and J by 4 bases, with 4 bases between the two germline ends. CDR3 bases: TGTGCCAGCAGCCAAGTCGGAGAGACCCAGTACTTC. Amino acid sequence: CASSQVGETQYF.

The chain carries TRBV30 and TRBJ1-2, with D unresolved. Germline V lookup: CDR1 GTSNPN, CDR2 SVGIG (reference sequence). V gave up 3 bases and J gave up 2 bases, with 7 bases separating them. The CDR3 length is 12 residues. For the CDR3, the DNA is TGTGCCTGGAGGACCGGGAACTATGGCTACACCTTC. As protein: CAWRTGNYGYTF.

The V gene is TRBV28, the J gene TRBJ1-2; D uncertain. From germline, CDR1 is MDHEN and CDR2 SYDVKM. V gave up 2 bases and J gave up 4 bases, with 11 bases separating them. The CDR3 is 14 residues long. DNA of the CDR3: TGTGCCAGCAGTTTAGTGACGGGAGTCTATGGCTACACCTTC. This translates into CASSLVTGVYGYTF.

CDR3 in DNA: TGTGCCAGCAGCCCGGGGGACAGATTCTCTCGGGAGACCCAGTACTTC. Translated: CASSPGDRFSRETQYF. V usage is TRBV7-9 and J usage is TRBJ2-5, with a weak D call TRBD1 (7 bases). This CDR3 region has 16 residues. Deletions cut 5 bases from V and 5 bases from J, with 21 bases between. The V gene's germline CDR1 is SEHNR and CDR2 FQNEAQ (reference sequence).